These T cell receptor beta chains were read from a single sample in a study of T cells in Graves' hyperthyroidism and ophthalmopathy. TCRdb re-called the multiplex PCR reads with MiXCR, one entry per CDR3 protein. In the table there are 660,000 or so distinct CDR3 sequences, around 20% of which are singletons. Sequences were obtained from blood. These receptors were obtained from a man aged 25-40 years with Graves' ophthalmopathy. CDR3s include the opening cysteine and the closing phenylalanine or tryptophan. Clone size, where shown, is once, few, many, or a class for clones that have expanded.

>NA|TRBJ2-7|TRBV6-1
CASSVRAGTYEQYF
>NA|TRBJ1-1|TRBV27
CASGELSTEAFF
>NA|TRBJ2-3|TRBV20-1
CSARMGHRGTPTDTQYF
>few|TRBJ1-5|TRBV20-1
CSARGTGDQPQHF
>NA|TRBJ1-5|TRBV27
CASSYTGGVNQPQHF
>many|TRBJ1-6|TRBV3-1
CASSQLRGGGHPLHF
>NA|TRBJ2-1|TRBV7-2
CASSLPTDYNEQFF
>NA|TRBJ2-7|TRBV4-1
CASSQGARGMAYEQYF
>NA|TRBJ2-2|TRBV12-3/TRBV12-4
CASRPRQAGELFF
>NA|TRBJ2-1|TRBV6-1
CASHPLDGREPYNEQFF
>NA|TRBJ2-4|TRBV9
CASSQDRVPDIQYF
>NA|TRBJ2-7|TRBV5-1
CASSQDPTDYEQYF
>many|TRBJ2-7|TRBV28
CASSLFHEEQYF
>few|TRBJ1-2|TRBV6-1
CALRAWYGYTF
>few|TRBJ1-2|TRBV10-3
CAVPTLNYGYTF
>many|TRBJ2-1|TRBV28
CASSFADYNEQFF
>NA|TRBJ2-3|TRBV7-8
CASSLQTHTDTQYF
>NA|TRBJ2-1|TRBV6-1
CASIDNGLYNEQFF
>many|TRBJ2-1|TRBV30
CAWSGLAGRVQFF
>many|TRBJ2-5|TRBV20-1
CSARDRTGQETQYF
>few|TRBJ2-3|TRBV12-3/TRBV12-4
CASSFVPGGILSDTQYF
>NA|TRBJ2-7|TRBV5-1
CASSRDRVTYEQYF
>NA|TRBJ2-3|TRBV20-1
CSALDRAIGDTQYF
>NA|TRBJ2-1|TRBV9
CASSAGSGASDEQFF
>NA|TRBJ2-3|TRBV14
CASSQRPGFTDTQYF
>NA|TRBJ2-7|TRBV15
CATSRDIGYEQYF
>few|TRBJ2-3|TRBV3-1
CASSLWRTSGRATDTQYF
>few|TRBJ2-7|TRBV6-1
CASSYLVGIGYEQYF
>few|TRBJ1-1|TRBV15
CATSTPRRTEAFF
>few|TRBJ1-5|TRBV20-1
CSVEGAYSNQPQHF
>NA|TRBJ2-7|TRBV9
CASSGLADEQYF
>many|TRBJ2-5|TRBV18
CASSPEWGGTETQYF
>many|TRBJ2-7|TRBV5-1
CASSLGQGNYEQYF
>NA|TRBJ2-4|TRBV10-3
CAISAQGLAAAKNIQYF
>once|TRBJ1-3|TRBV29-1
CSACTGPGNTIYF
>few|TRBJ2-7|TRBV6-1
CASSPRQGTYYEQYF
>few|TRBJ1-2|TRBV6-1
CASSSNRDRKGGYTF
>NA|TRBJ1-4|TRBV12-3/TRBV12-4
CASSESADEKLFF
>NA|TRBJ2-5|TRBV12-3/TRBV12-4
CASSFGKGETQYF
>few|TRBJ2-7|TRBV6-5
CASSYAGESYEQYF
>NA|TRBJ2-7|TRBV6-1
CASSGWTGTSAHEQYF
>many|TRBJ1-1|TRBV30
CAWSYGTGNTEAFF
>NA|TRBJ2-5|TRBV27
CASSLYQIRRGQETQYF
>NA|TRBJ2-5|TRBV7-2
CASSLSGPGTKYQETQYF
>NA|TRBJ2-3|TRBV11-2
CASSLVWPRQGGTDTQYF
>NA|TRBJ2-1|TRBV28
CASARAGWTSEQFF